Listed below are T cell receptor beta chains from one sample, sequenced in a study of identical twins. TCRdb redid the calling of the 5' RACE reads with MiXCR, one entry per CDR3 protein. In the table there are 500,000 to 550,000 distinct CDR3 sequences, about 20% of which are singletons. This sample also belongs to another study, concerning T cells expressing NK-cell markers.

The sequencing input was CD4+ T cells sorted from blood. The source of these receptors is a woman younger than 35 in good health. Each CDR3 is given with its conserved first and last residue. Size is stated for part of the rows, as once, few or many counts, or as a class when the clone is expanded.

V gene: TRBV20-1
clone size: .
J gene: TRBJ1-6
CDR3 protein: CSASDQSSYNSPLHF

V gene: TRBV12-3/TRBV12-4
clone size: .
J gene: TRBJ2-2
CDR3 protein: CASEATNTGELFF

V gene: TRBV3-1
clone size: .
J gene: TRBJ1-4
CDR3 protein: CASSQKRVTRDEKLFF

V gene: TRBV5-1
clone size: .
J gene: TRBJ2-3
CDR3 protein: CASSEGTADTQYF

V gene: TRBV7-9
clone size: few
J gene: TRBJ1-2
CDR3 protein: CASSLLLTDRYGYTF

V gene: TRBV29-1
clone size: .
J gene: TRBJ2-7
CDR3 protein: CSVGGTGYYEQYF

V gene: TRBV2
clone size: few
J gene: TRBJ2-1
CDR3 protein: CASSEGQEGNEQFF

V gene: TRBV10-3
clone size: many
J gene: TRBJ2-1
CDR3 protein: CAIRGTSGGISYNEQFF

V gene: TRBV12-3/TRBV12-4
clone size: many
J gene: TRBJ2-7
CDR3 protein: CASSRTGGAYEQYF

V gene: TRBV6-1
clone size: .
J gene: TRBJ2-5
CDR3 protein: CASSTPSGAQETQYF

V gene: TRBV2
clone size: many
J gene: TRBJ2-2
CDR3 protein: CATIQIRGGELFF

V gene: TRBV20-1
clone size: .
J gene: TRBJ2-3
CDR3 protein: CSASDPDTQYF

V gene: TRBV12-3/TRBV12-4
clone size: .
J gene: TRBJ1-6
CDR3 protein: CASSREQGARSPLHF

V gene: TRBV5-1
clone size: few
J gene: TRBJ2-3
CDR3 protein: CASSPPGQGDTQYF

V gene: TRBV29-1
clone size: .
J gene: TRBJ1-1
CDR3 protein: CSVGFSRSATEAFF

V gene: TRBV15
clone size: .
J gene: TRBJ2-7
CDR3 protein: CATSTHGGSEQYF

V gene: TRBV7-8
clone size: few
J gene: TRBJ2-7
CDR3 protein: CASSRYLTYEQYF

V gene: TRBV6-1
clone size: .
J gene: TRBJ2-2
CDR3 protein: CASSRGPDTGELFF

V gene: TRBV29-1
clone size: .
J gene: TRBJ2-5
CDR3 protein: CSVGTGSETQYF

V gene: TRBV30
clone size: few
J gene: TRBJ2-7
CDR3 protein: CAWSSLAGGEQYF

V gene: TRBV3-1
clone size: .
J gene: TRBJ2-6
CDR3 protein: CASSPRAGDHGANVLTF

V gene: TRBV7-2
clone size: .
J gene: TRBJ2-7
CDR3 protein: CASSRGGTVSSYEQYF

V gene: TRBV6-5
clone size: .
J gene: TRBJ2-7
CDR3 protein: CASSYQAVLFSSYEQYF

V gene: TRBV30
clone size: .
J gene: TRBJ2-2
CDR3 protein: CAWSVRQGAGELFF

V gene: TRBV5-1
clone size: .
J gene: TRBJ1-2
CDR3 protein: CASSPEAQGAIYGYTF

V gene: TRBV12-3/TRBV12-4
clone size: many
J gene: TRBJ2-2
CDR3 protein: CASSLAYTGELFF

V gene: TRBV3-1
clone size: .
J gene: TRBJ1-5
CDR3 protein: CASSQGDQPQHF

V gene: TRBV6-2/TRBV6-3
clone size: .
J gene: TRBJ2-5
CDR3 protein: CASTSGFWSPQETQYF

V gene: TRBV7-7
clone size: few
J gene: TRBJ2-1
CDR3 protein: CASSARQGTYNEQFF

V gene: TRBV4-3
clone size: few
J gene: TRBJ1-6
CDR3 protein: CASSLQGQYNSPLHF